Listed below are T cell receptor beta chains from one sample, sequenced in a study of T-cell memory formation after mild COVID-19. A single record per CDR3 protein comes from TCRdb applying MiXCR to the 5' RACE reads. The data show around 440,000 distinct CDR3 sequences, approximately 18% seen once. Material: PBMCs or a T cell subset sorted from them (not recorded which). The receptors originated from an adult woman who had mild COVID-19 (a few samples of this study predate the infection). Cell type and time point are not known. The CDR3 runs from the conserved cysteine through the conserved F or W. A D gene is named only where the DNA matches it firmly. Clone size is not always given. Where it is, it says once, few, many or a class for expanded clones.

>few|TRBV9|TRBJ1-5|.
CASSVNSLGQPQHF
TGTGCCAGCAGCGTAAATTCCCTTGGACAGCCCCAGCATTTT
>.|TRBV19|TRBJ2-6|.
CASSSWTASGANVLTF
TGTGCCAGTAGTAGTTGGACGGCCTCTGGGGCCAACGTCCTGACTTTC
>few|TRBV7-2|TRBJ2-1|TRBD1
CASSFGTGDEQFF
TGTGCCAGCAGCTTCGGGACAGGCGATGAGCAGTTCTTC
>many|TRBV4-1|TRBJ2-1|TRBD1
CASSHDRGGTGVKSSYNEQFF
TGCGCCAGCAGCCATGACCGGGGAGGGACAGGGGTCAAGAGCTCCTACAATGAGCAGTTCTTC
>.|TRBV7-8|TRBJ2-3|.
CASSLDWGDTQYF
TGTGCCAGCAGCCTCGATTGGGGAGATACGCAGTATTTT
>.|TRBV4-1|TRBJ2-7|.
CASSQEGRTGEQYF
TGCGCCAGCAGCCAAGAGGGCCGGACGGGAGAGCAGTACTTC
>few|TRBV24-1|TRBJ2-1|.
CATSEHGRNEQFF
TGTGCCACCAGTGAGCACGGTAGGAATGAGCAGTTCTTC
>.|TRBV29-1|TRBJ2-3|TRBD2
CSAAGTSGIDTQYF
TGCAGCGCCGCCGGGACTAGCGGCATAGATACGCAGTATTTT
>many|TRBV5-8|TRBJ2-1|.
CASSFLGDEQFF
TGTGCCAGCAGCTTTCTGGGCGATGAGCAGTTCTTC
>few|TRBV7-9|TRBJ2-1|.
CASSLPTGEQFF
TGTGCCAGCAGCTTACCTACTGGTGAGCAGTTCTTC
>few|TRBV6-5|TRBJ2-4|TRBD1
CASSRDRDRVLAKNIQYF
TGTGCCAGCAGTCGCGACCGGGACAGGGTCTTAGCCAAAAACATTCAGTACTTC
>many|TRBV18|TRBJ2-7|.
CASSPRRDSYEQYF
TGTGCCAGCTCACCCCGCCGGGATTCCTACGAGCAGTACTTC
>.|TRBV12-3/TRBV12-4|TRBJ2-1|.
CASSFAGDYNEQFF
TGTGCCAGCAGTTTTGCAGGAGACTACAATGAGCAGTTCTTC
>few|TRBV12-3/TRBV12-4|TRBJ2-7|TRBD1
CASSLQGWSEQYF
TGTGCCAGCAGCCTACAGGGGTGGAGCGAGCAGTACTTC
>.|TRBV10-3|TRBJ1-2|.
CAIRALDDGYTF
TGTGCCATCAGGGCCTTGGACGATGGCTACACCTTC
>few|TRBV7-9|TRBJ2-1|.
CASSDRDWNNEQFF
TGTGCCAGCAGCGACCGGGACTGGAACAATGAGCAGTTCTTC
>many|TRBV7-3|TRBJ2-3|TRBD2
CASSLTGTSGTDTQYF
TGTGCCAGCAGCTTAACAGGGACTAGCGGAACAGATACGCAGTATTTT
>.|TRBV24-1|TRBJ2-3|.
CATTSPGLPFTDTQYF
TGTGCCACCACCTCTCCGGGACTTCCCTTCACAGATACGCAGTATTTT
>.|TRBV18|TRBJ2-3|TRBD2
CASSPSPLTSGGTDTQYF
TGTGCCAGCTCACCTTCCCCATTAACTAGCGGTGGCACAGATACGCAGTATTTT
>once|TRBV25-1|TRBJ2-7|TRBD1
CASSGQTRQGAYEQYF
TGTGCCAGCAGTGGCCAGACCCGACAGGGGGCGTACGAGCAGTACTTC
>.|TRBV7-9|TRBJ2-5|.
CASSLALGTGETQYF
TGTGCCAGCAGCTTAGCGCTGGGGACTGGAGAGACCCAGTACTTC
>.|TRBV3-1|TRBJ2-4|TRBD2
CASRGGKNIQYF
TGTGCCAGCAGGGGGGGGAAAAACATTCAGTACTTC
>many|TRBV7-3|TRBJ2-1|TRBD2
CASSLGTSGYNEQFF
TGTGCCAGCAGCTTGGGGACTAGCGGGTACAATGAGCAGTTCTTC
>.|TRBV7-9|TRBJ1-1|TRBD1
CASSTGRQGENTEAFF
TGTGCCAGCAGCACCGGACGACAGGGTGAGAACACTGAAGCTTTCTTT
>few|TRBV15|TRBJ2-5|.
CATSRDKSETQYF
TGTGCCACCAGCAGGGACAAGTCAGAGACCCAGTACTTC
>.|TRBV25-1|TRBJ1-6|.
CASTGGSPLHF
TGTGCCAGCACCGGAGGTTCACCCCTCCACTTT
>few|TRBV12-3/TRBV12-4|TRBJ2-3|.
CASSLKIGADTQYF
TGTGCCAGCAGTTTAAAGATTGGTGCAGATACGCAGTATTTT
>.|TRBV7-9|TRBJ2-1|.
CASSLGVGLPNEQFF
TGTGCCAGCAGCTTAGGCGTGGGGCTACCCAACGAGCAGTTCTTC
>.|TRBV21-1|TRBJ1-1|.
CASSLSGQGAGGTEAFF
TGTGCCAGCAGCCTATCCGGGCAGGGGGCGGGTGGCACTGAAGCTTTCTTT
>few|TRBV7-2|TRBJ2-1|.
CASRSEGWGYNEQFF
TGTGCCAGCAGATCCGAGGGTTGGGGATACAATGAGCAGTTCTTC
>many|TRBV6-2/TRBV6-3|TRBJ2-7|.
CASSPIYGTPSYEQYF
TGTGCCAGCAGCCCGATTTACGGGACACCGTCCTACGAGCAGTACTTC
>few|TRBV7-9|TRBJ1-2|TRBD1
CASSKVQGVYGYTF
TGTGCCAGCAGCAAAGTCCAGGGGGTTTATGGCTACACCTTC
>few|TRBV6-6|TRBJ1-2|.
CASSYLRGAEDYGYTF
TGTGCCAGCAGTTACTTAAGGGGGGCCGAGGACTATGGCTACACCTTC
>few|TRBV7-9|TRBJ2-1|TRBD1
CASSLDRGISYNEQFF
TGTGCCAGCAGCTTAGACAGGGGGATATCCTACAATGAGCAGTTCTTC
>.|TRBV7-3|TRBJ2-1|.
CASSPSGSGTWQFF
TGTGCCAGCAGCCCCTCCGGATCGGGGACCTGGCAGTTCTTC
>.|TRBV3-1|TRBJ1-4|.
CASSHRETNEKLFF
TGTGCCAGCAGCCACAGGGAAACTAATGAAAAACTGTTTTTT
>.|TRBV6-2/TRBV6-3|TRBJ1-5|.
CASRKTVSNQPQHF
TGTGCCAGCAGAAAGACAGTAAGCAATCAGCCCCAGCATTTT
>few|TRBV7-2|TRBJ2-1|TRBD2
CASSRSSGTLWNEQFF
TGTGCCAGCAGCAGGAGTAGCGGGACACTCTGGAATGAGCAGTTCTTC
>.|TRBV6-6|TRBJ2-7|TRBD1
CASSYGSTGLFYEQYF
TGTGCCAGCAGTTACGGTTCGACAGGGCTTTTCTACGAGCAGTACTTC